One and the same sample provided the 25 T cell receptor beta chains below, sequenced in a study of Ad26.COV2.S vaccination and SARS-CoV-2 variants. Described treatment: around 19 received Ad26.COV2.S at low or high dose, single or two shots; roughly 5 received placebo; per-sample allocation not given. Day 63 after the first injection of vaccine or placebo was the sampling time. The repertoire was sequenced with immunoSEQ multiplex PCR; TCRdb's copy has only in-frame clones and lacks some. The data show hundreds of thousands of clones, with about 88% seen just once and about 2.5% held by the top ten. Sequencing used peripheral blood, obtained in a trial of Ad26.COV2.S vaccine versus placebo. The source is a person aged 18-60 years who received the Ad26.COV2.S COVID-19 vaccine or a placebo.

This chain joins TRBV6-2 or TRBV6-3 and TRBJ1-5; D gene uncertain. Germline CDR1 is MNHEY and CDR2 is SVGEGT. V dropped 0 bases and J dropped 2 bases, with 8 bases sitting between them. This CDR3 has 15 amino acids. The CDR3, as DNA: TGTGCCAGCAGTTACTCAGTCAGGCGCAATCAGCCCCAGCATTTT. It is translated as CASSYSVRRNQPQHF.

V and J are TRBV6-5 and TRBJ1-1; 7 bases map to TRBD1. With V trimmed by 0 bases and J by 4 bases, 2 bases remained unmatched. The CDR3 contains 14 residues. Germline loops: CDR1 MNHEY, CDR2 SVGAGI. The CDR3 here is CASSYSQGSTEAFF. Here the CDR3 DNA reads TGTGCCAGCAGTTACTCACAGGGGTCCACTGAAGCTTTCTTT.

The V gene is TRBV5-4, the J gene TRBJ1-4, with 7 bases aligning to TRBD1. Trimming cost V 4 bases and J 0 bases; bases outside gene matches: 9. Germline V gene sequence: CDR1 SGHNT, CDR2 YYREEE (reference sequence). The CDR3 spans 17 residues. The CDR3 protein is CASSRTGVLSTNEKLFF. The CDR3 DNA is TGTGCCAGCAGCCGGACAGGAGTGCTATCAACTAATGAAAAACTGTTTTTT.

This chain joins TRBV5-1 and TRBJ1-1; D is possibly TRBD1 (5 bases). V was cut by 7 bases and J by 3 bases, with 13 bases left in between. This CDR3 is 13 amino acids long. The germline gives CDR1 SGHRS, CDR2 YFSETQ. The CDR3 region is CASGEQEDTEAFF. The CDR3 DNA follows: TGCGCCAGCGGCGAACAGGAGGACACTGAAGCTTTCTTT. The entire variable domain, with the rest obtained from reference TRBV5-1 and TRBJ1-1, is as follows: KAGVTQTPRYLIKTRGQQVTLSCSPISGHRSVSWYQQTPGQGLQFLFEYFSETQRNKGNFPGRFSGRQFSNSRSEMNVSTLELGDSALYLCASGEQEDTEAFFGQGTRLTVV.

The chain couples TRBV28 to TRBJ2-7; D gene uncertain. The CDR3 totals 11 residues. V was cut by 6 bases and J by 4 bases, with 7 bases left in between. Germline V CDR1 and CDR2: MDHEN, SYDVKM. Written as DNA, the CDR3 is TGTGCCAGCAGCCAGAGGTACGAGCAGTACTTC. Its protein product is CASSQRYEQYF.

CDR3 amino acids: CASSQKPADPYEQYF. CDR3 in DNA: TGCGCCAGCAGCCAGAAGCCGGCCGACCCCTACGAGCAGTACTTC. The gene calls are TRBV4-3 and TRBJ2-7; unclear D gene. The CDR3 covers 15 residues. CDR1 is LGHNA, CDR2 YSLEER, per germline. V lost 3 bases and J lost 2, with 14 bases in between.

This chain connects TRBV5-1 to TRBJ2-7, with D possibly being TRBD2 (7 bases). Germline V gene lookup returns CDR1 SGHRS and CDR2 YFSETQ. Trimming left V 8 bases short and J 6 bases short, with 18 bases between. The CDR3 sequence is 13 residues long. Written as DNA, the CDR3 is TGCGCCAGTTTGACGGAGGGGGGGTCCGAGCAGTACTTC. It is translated as CASLTEGGSEQYF.

The chain combines TRBV9 with TRBJ1-5, with TRBD1 as a possible D gene (6 bases). This CDR3 region has 15 residues. CDR1 and CDR2 (germline): SGDLS, YYNGEE. Trimming left V 0 bases short and J 2 bases short, with 9 bases between. Here the CDR3 reads CASSVGGARNQPQHF. CDR3 nucleotides: TGTGCCAGCAGCGTAGGGGGGGCCCGCAATCAGCCCCAGCATTTT.

The chain couples TRBV12-3 or TRBV12-4 to TRBJ1-1; D unclear. Trimming pared 6 bases from V and 6 bases from J, leaving 11 bases between. The CDR3 extends over 12 amino acids. In nucleotides, the CDR3 is TGTGCCAGCAGCCCCATAACGGCTGAAGCTTTCTTT. It encodes CASSPITAEAFF.

This chain connects TRBV2 to TRBJ2-6; 9 bases align to TRBD1. CDR1 is SNHLY, CDR2 FYNNEI, per germline. This CDR3 spans 16 amino acids. Losses at the gene ends were 6 bases for V and 2 bases for J; bases not matched to a gene: 5. CDR3 sequence (DNA): TGTGCCAGCAGGGTTAACAGGGGGCCTGGGGCCAACGTCCTGACTTTC. Protein sequence: CASRVNRGPGANVLTF.

The chain uses TRBV18 and TRBJ2-4; no clear D gene. This CDR3 has 13 amino acids. CDR1 is KGHSH, CDR2 LQKENI, per germline. The V end was cut by 2 bases, the J end by 1 base, with 3 bases between. CDR3 protein: CASSPFAKNIQYF. Here the CDR3 DNA reads TGTGCCAGCTCACCATTTGCCAAAAACATTCAGTACTTC.

The chain combines TRBV7-8 with TRBJ2-6; D ambiguous. Germline V gives CDR1 SGHVS, CDR2 FQNEAQ. This CDR3 has 16 amino acids. Trimming took off 5 bases at V and 0 bases at J, with 11 bases between the two ends. As DNA, the CDR3 is TGTGCCAGCAGCCCCGACGGATACTCTGGGGCCAACGTCCTGACTTTC. The encoded protein is CASSPDGYSGANVLTF.

The chain joins TRBV29-1 to TRBJ1-4, with D possibly matching TRBD1 (5 bases). From germline, CDR1 is SQVTM and CDR2 ANQGSEA. The CDR3 runs 13 residues. Trimming shortened V by 7 bases and J by 5 bases, and 14 bases separated the two germline ends. This CDR3 is CSASGTVNEKLFF. CDR3 nucleotides: TGCAGCGCCTCCGGGACGGTGAATGAAAAACTGTTTTTT.

This clone was counted a single time. The rearrangement joins TRBV27 to TRBJ2-7; a possible D gene is TRBD1 (6 bases). The CDR3 length is 13 residues. Germline assignment: CDR1 MNHEY and CDR2 SMNVEV (reference sequence). Between the trimmed V and J ends, which lost 5 bases and 6 bases, there was a span of 14 bases. CDR3 amino acids: CASSTLPGAEQYF. CDR3 in DNA: TGTGCCAGCAGTACCCTCCCAGGGGCCGAGCAGTACTTC.

The chain couples TRBV4-2 to TRBJ1-6, with 7 positions matching TRBD1. The junction had 3 bases not matched to a gene; V was cut back by 0 bases and J by 7 bases. The CDR3 is 15 amino acids. CDR1 and CDR2 from the germline V gene are LGHNA and YNFKEQ. CDR3 sequence: CASSQDLQGNSPLHF. DNA for the CDR3: TGTGCCAGCAGCCAAGATCTACAGGGGAATTCACCCCTCCACTTT.

This clone has a single count. The chain uses TRBV12-3 or TRBV12-4 and TRBJ1-1; D unclear. V lost 5 bases to trimming and J lost 9 bases, with 16 bases between them. The CDR3 is 13 residues long. The DNA for the CDR3 is TGTGCCAGCAGTCCGGGAGGGCTAGGACAAGCTTTCTTT. Translation gives CASSPGGLGQAFF.

V gene TRBV2 combines with J gene TRBJ2-7, with D unclear. The CDR3 loop spans 14 amino acids. The V end was cut by 1 base, the J end by 0 bases, with 7 bases between. Germline CDR1 SNHLY, CDR2 FYNNEI. CDR3 sequence (DNA): TGTGCCAGCAGTGAAGAGAGGATCTCCTACGAGCAGTACGTC. Translation: CASSEERISYEQYV.

The V call is TRBV4-2, the J call TRBJ2-1; 10 positions agree with TRBD2. With V trimmed by 0 bases and J by 0 bases, 5 bases remained unmatched. The germline V gene encodes CDR1 LGHNA and CDR2 YNFKEQ. The CDR3 extends over 18 amino acids. The CDR3 DNA is TGTGCCAGCAGCCAAGATGGACTAGCGGAGACCTCCTACAATGAGCAGTTCTTC. This gives the protein CASSQDGLAETSYNEQFF.

The V and J genes are TRBV3-1 (or the pseudogene TRBV3-2) and TRBJ2-5; no firm D call. V lost 0 bases and J lost 0, with 20 bases in between. Germline CDR1 is LGHDT and CDR2 is YNNKEL (reference sequence). The CDR3 consists of 19 residues. CDR3 DNA: TGTGCCAGCAGCCAAGATTCACAGCTAGGCATCGCGTACCAAGAGACCCAGTACTTC. Protein product: CASSQDSQLGIAYQETQYF.

The gene calls are TRBV4-3 and TRBJ1-1, with D hard to call. Germline values: CDR1 LGHNA, CDR2 YSLEER. The CDR3 has 14 amino acids. The germline V and J ends were trimmed by 0 bases and 5 bases, with 10 bases remaining between them. The CDR3 reads CASSQERSGTEAFF. The CDR3 DNA follows: TGCGCCAGCAGCCAAGAGAGGAGCGGGACTGAAGCTTTCTTT.

Only a few counts were recorded for this clone. V is TRBV2 and J is TRBJ2-7, with TRBD1 as a possible D gene (5 bases). Germline CDR1 and CDR2: SNHLY and FYNNEI. The CDR3 is 12 amino acids. V lost 5 bases and J lost 9, with 14 bases in between. CDR3 nucleotides: TGTGCCAGCAGTCTAGGGGTGGTGGGGCAGTACTTC. Translated, it gives CASSLGVVGQYF.

This clone appeared a few times. This sequence joins TRBV6-2 or TRBV6-3 and TRBJ1-1; D is uncertain. From germline, CDR1 is MNHEY and CDR2 SVGEGT. This CDR3 is 14 amino acids long. V lost 2 bases and J lost 5, with 12 bases in between. CDR3 sequence reads: CASSYQLGRTEAFF. The CDR3 bases are TGTGCCAGCAGTTACCAGCTCGGTCGGACTGAAGCTTTCTTT.

In its sample, this clone was seen once. In nucleotides, the CDR3 is TGTGCCAGCAGTCCACCCGGGACAATGTTGGATCAGCCCCAGCATTTT. It translates to CASSPPGTMLDQPQHF. The V and J genes are TRBV28 and TRBJ1-5; perhaps TRBD1 as D (6 bases). V lost 5 bases, J lost 5 bases, and 19 bases lay in between. CDR3 size: 16 residues. Germline V lookup: CDR1 MDHEN, CDR2 SYDVKM.

The V call is TRBV6-5, the J call TRBJ1-4, with unresolved D. The germline V gene has CDR1 MNHEY and CDR2 SVGAGI. The CDR3 sequence is 15 residues long. The germline V and J ends were trimmed by 5 bases and 5 bases, with 15 bases remaining between them. The CDR3 reads CASSRPPGVNEKLFF. CDR3 DNA sequence: TGTGCCAGCAGTCGCCCACCCGGGGTCAATGAAAAACTGTTTTTT.

This chain joins TRBV5-4 and TRBJ2-3; D gene uncertain. Germline V CDR1 and CDR2: SGHNT, YYREEE (reference sequence). This CDR3 spans 14 amino acids. Trimming pared 0 bases from V and 1 base from J, leaving 6 bases between. CDR3: CASSLEGGTDTQYF. CDR3 DNA sequence: TGTGCCAGCAGCTTGGAAGGCGGCACAGATACGCAGTATTTT.